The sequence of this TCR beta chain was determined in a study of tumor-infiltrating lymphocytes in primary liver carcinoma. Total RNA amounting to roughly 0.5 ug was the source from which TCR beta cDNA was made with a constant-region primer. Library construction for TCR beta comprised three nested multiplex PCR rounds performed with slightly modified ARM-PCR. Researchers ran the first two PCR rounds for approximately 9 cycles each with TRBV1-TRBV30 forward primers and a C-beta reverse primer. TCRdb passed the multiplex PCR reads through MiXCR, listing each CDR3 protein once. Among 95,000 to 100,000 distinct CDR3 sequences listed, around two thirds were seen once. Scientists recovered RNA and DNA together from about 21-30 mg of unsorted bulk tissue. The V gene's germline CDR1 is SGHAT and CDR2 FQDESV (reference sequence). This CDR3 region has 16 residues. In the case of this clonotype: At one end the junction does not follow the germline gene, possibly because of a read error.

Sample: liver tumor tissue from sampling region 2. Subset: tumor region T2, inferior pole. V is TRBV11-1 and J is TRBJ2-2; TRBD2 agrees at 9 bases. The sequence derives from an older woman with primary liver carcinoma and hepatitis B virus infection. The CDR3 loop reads CASSPLNAGGAGEMFF. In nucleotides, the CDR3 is TGTGCCAGCAGCCCCTTAAATGCGGGAGGGGCCGGGGAGATGTTTTTT.